The rows below give T cell receptor beta chains drawn from one sample of a study of breast tumors, draining lymph nodes, adjacent tissues. TCRdb analysed the multiplex PCR reads with MiXCR anew, one entry per CDR3 protein. Of around 290,000 distinct CDR3 sequences listed, more than 30% were seen once; the top ten hold roughly 1.2%. The sequenced sample consisted of axillary lymph node tissue. All receptors derive from a female donor with breast cancer. Some clones in this sample may be carry-over from other donors' samples. CDR3s include the opening cysteine and the closing phenylalanine or tryptophan. Fields, in order: J gene, V gene, clone size, D gene, CDR3 protein, CDR3 DNA. D genes are given only for firm matches. Not every row has a clone size; where given, it reads once, few, many or a size class.

TRBJ2-1 | TRBV18 | few | - | CASSLRESNEQFF | TGTGCCAGCTCACTACGGGAGTCGAATGAGCAGTTCTTC
TRBJ2-7 | TRBV2 | many | - | CASSEPYEQYF | TGTGCCAGCAGTGAACCCTACGAGCAGTACTTC
TRBJ1-5 | TRBV20-1 | many | - | CSAAVEVENNQPQHF | TGCAGTGCTGCAGTAGAGGTGGAGAACAATCAGCCCCAGCATTTT
TRBJ2-7 | TRBV7-2 | many | - | CASSLGRGGSYEQYF | TGTGCCAGCAGCTTAGGGAGGGGAGGCTCCTACGAGCAGTACTTC
TRBJ1-4 | TRBV15 | many | - | CATSLDEKLFF | TGTGCCACCAGCTTAGATGAAAAACTGTTTTTT
TRBJ2-3 | TRBV9 | many | - | CASSVESSTDTQYF | TGTGCCAGCAGCGTAGAAAGCAGCACAGATACGCAGTATTTT
TRBJ1-5 | TRBV30 | - | - | CAWSGGRVNQPQHF | TGTGCCTGGAGTGGAGGACGGGTAAATCAGCCCCAGCATTTT
TRBJ1-3 | TRBV5-1 | many | - | CASRSVSSGNTIYF | TGCGCCAGCAGGTCCGTTAGCTCTGGAAACACCATATATTTT
TRBJ2-2 | TRBV5-4 | - | - | CASTSREQGGTGELFF | TGTGCCAGCACCAGCAGGGAGCAGGGCGGCACCGGGGAGCTGTTTTTT
TRBJ2-7 | TRBV14 | many | - | CASSQSSYEQYF | TGTGCCAGCAGCCAATCCAGCTACGAGCAGTACTTC
TRBJ2-7 | TRBV20-1 | many | - | CSADAGTSSSYEQYF | TGCAGTGCTGACGCCGGGACATCGAGCTCCTACGAGCAGTACTTC
TRBJ2-1 | TRBV25-1 | - | TRBD2 | CATLAGGPGWEQFF | TGTGCCACCCTAGCGGGAGGGCCGGGGTGGGAGCAGTTCTTC
TRBJ2-7 | TRBV18 | - | TRBD1 | CASSPFRGRDSYEQYF | TGTGCCAGCTCACCGTTTAGGGGGCGCGACTCCTACGAGCAGTACTTC
TRBJ1-2 | TRBV29-1 | many | - | CSVDRPNYGYTF | TGCAGCGTTGACAGGCCAAACTATGGCTACACCTTC
TRBJ2-3 | TRBV27 | few | TRBD2 | CASSTLAGGFTDTQYF | TGTGCCAGCAGTACTCTAGCGGGAGGGTTCACAGATACGCAGTATTTT
TRBJ1-5 | TRBV3-1 | - | - | CASSRQTGRNQPQHF | TGTGCCAGCAGCCGTCAAACAGGTCGGAATCAGCCCCAGCATTTT
TRBJ2-5 | TRBV10-3 | - | - | CASSYRRRETQCF | TGTGCCAGCAGTTACCGACGAAGAGAGACCCAGTGCTTC
TRBJ2-7 | TRBV6-2/TRBV6-3 | - | - | CASSARLEQYF | TGTGCCAGCAGTGCTAGACTCGAGCAGTACTTC
TRBJ2-7 | TRBV7-2 | many | - | CASSPERPYEQYF | TGTGCCAGCAGCCCCGAGAGACCCTACGAGCAGTACTTC
TRBJ2-3 | TRBV7-2 | many | - | CASSPPLTDTQYF | TGTGCCAGCAGCCCTCCTCTCACAGATACGCAGTATTTT
TRBJ2-1 | TRBV10-3 | many | - | CAITEEVSSYNEQFF | TGTGCCATCACTGAGGAGGTGAGCTCCTACAATGAGCAGTTCTTC
TRBJ1-2 | TRBV4-3 | - | - | CASGDGGAGNSVGYTF | TGCGCCAGCGGAGACGGAGGGGCAGGGAATTCAGTTGGCTACACCTTC
TRBJ2-1 | TRBV5-4 | - | TRBD2 | CASSLAGGEVEQFF | TGTGCCAGCAGCTTAGCCGGGGGGGAGGTTGAGCAGTTCTTC
TRBJ2-2 | TRBV7-9 | many | - | CASSFKRNTGELFF | TGTGCCAGCAGCTTTAAGCGGAACACCGGGGAGCTGTTTTTT